Below are 9 T cell receptor beta chains sequenced from a single sample in a study of post-analysis software for immune sequencing data. The antigens for these receptors are not known. Built from TCR beta cDNA, the libraries had unique molecular identifiers in them. TCRdb itself ran the PCR reads through MiXCR, one entry per CDR3 protein. The repertoire has a few hundred thousand distinct CDR3 sequences, about 40% of them found once; the top ten carry 6.5% to 8%. Whole-study results and caveats: Patients carried a handful of TRBV segments more frequently than controls did, and TRBV5-6, TRBV5-1 and TRBV20-1 were among them.

Specimen: blood. These receptors all stem from a girl aged 2 to 10 with multiple sclerosis.

There are a few counts of this clonotype. This rearrangement joins TRBV28 to TRBJ2-7; D call uncertain. V was shortened by 2 bases and J by 3 bases, with 5 bases between the two germline ends. Germline V CDR1 and CDR2: MDHEN, SYDVKM. The CDR3 is 12 amino acids. CDR3 residues: CASSLTDYEQYF. CDR3 coding DNA: TGTGCCAGCAGTTTAACTGACTACGAGCAGTACTTC.

This chain joins TRBV28 and TRBJ1-4; 8 bases fit TRBD1. This CDR3 region has 13 residues. Per germline, CDR1 MDHEN and CDR2 SYDVKM. After removal of 7 bases from V and 10 bases from J, the junction contained 8 bases not matched to a gene. The CDR3 DNA follows: TGTGCCAGCACCGGGACAGGAGAGAGAAAACTGTTTTTT. Translating gives CASTGTGERKLFF.

CDR3 nucleotides: TGTGCCACCAGTGACCACACAGATACGCAGTATTTT. It yields the protein CATSDHTDTQYF. The chain is built from TRBV24-1 and TRBJ2-3; D not resolved. CDR1 KGHDR and CDR2 SFDVKD come from the germline V gene. Trimming stripped 4 bases from V and 2 bases from J, with 3 bases between. The CDR3 totals 12 residues.

This clonotype was counted a single time. The chain uses TRBV2 and TRBJ1-2; the D gene is possibly TRBD1 (6 bases). The CDR3 has 14 amino acids. Trimming removed 6 bases at V and 8 bases at J, with 19 bases between. Germline values: CDR1 SNHLY, CDR2 FYNNEI. Here the CDR3 reads CASRAWDTTVGYTF. The CDR3, as DNA: TGTGCCAGCAGGGCGTGGGACACAACGGTCGGCTACACCTTC.

This clonotype was seen only a few times. This sequence joins TRBV6-5 and TRBJ1-2, with unresolved D. The CDR3 contains 14 residues. Trimming removed 2 bases at V and 8 bases at J, with 15 bases between. Germline assignment: CDR1 MNHEY and CDR2 SVGAGI. For the CDR3, the DNA is TGTGCCAGCAGTTACGGCAAAGGATTCGACGGCTACACCTTC. Translation: CASSYGKGFDGYTF.

The sample holds a few counts of this clonotype. The junction shows a germline mismatch at one end, possibly a read error. The gene calls are TRBV20-1 and TRBJ2-7; tentatively, D is TRBD2 (5 bases). This CDR3 region has 13 residues. CDR1 and CDR2 (germline): DFQATT, SNEGSKA (reference sequence). DNA of the CDR3: TGCAGTGCCAGAGCGGATTTCTCCTACGAGCAGTACTTC. Protein: CSARADFSYEQYF.

The chain couples TRBV28 to TRBJ2-3; D is unresolved. Trimming left V 7 bases short and J 5 bases short, with 19 bases between. The CDR3 totals 15 residues. Germline lookup yields CDR1 MDHEN and CDR2 SYDVKM. DNA for the CDR3: TGTGCCAGCACCAACACCGTACGTCAGCAAGATACGCAGTATTTT. This sequence encodes CASTNTVRQQDTQYF.

The chain combines TRBV5-1 with TRBJ2-7, with TRBD1 as a possible D gene (6 bases). This CDR3 region has 16 residues. Germline lookup yields CDR1 SGHRS and CDR2 YFSETQ. V lost 1 base and J lost 3, with 17 bases in between. The CDR3 spells CASSLIATDSLYEQYF. CDR3 DNA sequence: TGCGCCAGCAGCTTGATAGCGACGGACAGCCTCTACGAGCAGTACTTC. Based on the CDR3 plus reference TRBV5-1 and TRBJ2-7, the full variable domain is KAGVTQTPRYLIKTRGQQVTLSCSPISGHRSVSWYQQTPGQGLQFLFEYFSETQRNKGNFPGRFSGRQFSNSRSEMNVSTLELGDSALYLCASSLIATDSLYEQYFGPGTRLTVT.

This rearrangement joins TRBV9 to TRBJ1-1; possibly TRBD1 for D (6 bases). Germline V CDR1 and CDR2: SGDLS, YYNGEE. The CDR3 is 14 amino acids. Trimming took off 0 bases at V and 4 bases at J, with 10 bases between the two ends. The DNA of the CDR3 is TGTGCCAGCAGCGTAGTAAAGGGGGGCACTGAAGCTTTCTTT. Translated, it gives CASSVVKGGTEAFF. The whole variable domain, remainder taken from reference TRBV9 and TRBJ1-1, is DSGVTQTPKHLITATGQRVTLRCSPRSGDLSVYWYQQSLDQGLQFLIQYYNGEERAKGNILERFSAQQFPDLHSELNLSSLELGDSALYFCASSVVKGGTEAFFGQGTRLTVV.